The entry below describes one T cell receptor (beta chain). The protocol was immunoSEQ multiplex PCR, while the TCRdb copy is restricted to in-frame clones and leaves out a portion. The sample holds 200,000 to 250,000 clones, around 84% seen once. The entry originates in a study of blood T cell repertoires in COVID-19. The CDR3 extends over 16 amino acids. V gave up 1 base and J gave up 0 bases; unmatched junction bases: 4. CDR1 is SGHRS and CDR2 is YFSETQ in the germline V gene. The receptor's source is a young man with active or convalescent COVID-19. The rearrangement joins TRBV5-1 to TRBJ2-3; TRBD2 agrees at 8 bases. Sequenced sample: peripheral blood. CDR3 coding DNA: TGCGCCAGCAGCTTGCAACTAGCGGCTAGCACAGATACGCAGTATTTT. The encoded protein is CASSLQLAASTDTQYF.